This passage covers 29 T cell receptor beta chains from one sample sequenced in a study of CD8 T cells in ankylosing spondylitis. TCRdb passed the 5' RACE reads through MiXCR, listing each CDR3 protein once. This table holds about 42,000 distinct CDR3 sequences, roughly 2.5% found once. The sample consisted of blood, either unsorted or a sorted T cell fraction (not recorded which). Every receptor here comes from a male donor with ankylosing spondylitis or in good health (not recorded which).

This clonotype appeared many times. The rearrangement joins TRBV9 to TRBJ2-5; TRBD2 matches at 12 bases. The CDR3 extends over 17 amino acids. Per germline, CDR1 SGDLS and CDR2 YYNGEE. V was clipped by 4 bases and J by 5 bases; unmatched bases: 12. The CDR3 bases are TGTGCCAGCAGCCCCCCCCTGGGACTAGCGGGCGGTGAGACCCAGTACTTC. It yields the protein CASSPPLGLAGGETQYF.

This clonotype came up many times. This chain joins TRBV9 and TRBJ1-2; D perhaps matches TRBD1 (5 bases). The V and J ends lost 3 bases and 1 base respectively, with 16 bases between them. The CDR3 length is 16 residues. CDR1 is SGDLS, CDR2 YYNGEE, per germline. CDR3 residues: CASSGPAGGYNYGYTF. The CDR3 DNA sequence: TGTGCCAGCAGCGGCCCGGCGGGGGGGTATAACTATGGCTACACCTTC.

This clonotype showed up many times. The CDR3 loop is CASSVEGGLYNEQFF. As DNA, the CDR3 is TGTGCCAGCAGCGTAGAAGGGGGACTCTACAATGAGCAGTTCTTC. The chain uses TRBV9 and TRBJ2-1; tentatively, D is TRBD1 or TRBD2 (6 bases each). Trimming took 0 bases from V and 3 from J, leaving 10 bases between them. Germline CDR1 SGDLS, CDR2 YYNGEE. The CDR3 length is 15 residues.

This clonotype was found many times. This chain links TRBV9 with TRBJ1-3; possibly TRBD1 for D (6 bases). V dropped 5 bases and J dropped 2 bases, with 14 bases sitting between them. This CDR3 has 15 residues. From germline, CDR1 is SGDLS and CDR2 YYNGEE. CDR3: CASSQQGNPGNTIYF. The DNA of the CDR3 is TGTGCCAGCAGTCAACAGGGTAACCCTGGAAACACCATATATTTT.

This clonotype appeared many times. This chain links TRBV9 with TRBJ2-3; D gene unclear. Germline V gene sequence: CDR1 SGDLS, CDR2 YYNGEE. Trimming removed 3 bases from V and 8 bases from J, with 10 bases in between. The CDR3 sequence is 12 residues long. CDR3 region: CASSEPLGTQYF. CDR3 bases: TGTGCCAGCAGCGAGCCCCTCGGTACGCAGTATTTT. Full variable domain (rest looked up from reference TRBV9 and TRBJ2-3): DSGVTQTPKHLITATGQRVTLRCSPRSGDLSVYWYQQSLDQGLQFLIQYYNGEERAKGNILERFSAQQFPDLHSELNLSSLELGDSALYFCASSEPLGTQYFGPGTRLTVL.

This clonotype was recorded at least ten times. The V and J genes are TRBV9 and TRBJ2-3; D might be TRBD2 (6 bases). The CDR3 consists of 16 residues. Germline V gene data show CDR1 as SGDLS and CDR2 as YYNGEE. The germline V and J ends were trimmed by 2 bases and 0 bases, with 13 bases remaining between them. The CDR3 is CASSVRDSLSTDTQYF. In DNA, the CDR3 is TGTGCCAGCAGCGTTCGGGACTCCCTTAGCACAGATACGCAGTATTTT.

This clonotype has a count of ten or more. The rearrangement uses TRBV9 and TRBJ2-7; 8 nucleotides align to TRBD1. Germline CDR1 and CDR2: SGDLS and YYNGEE. The CDR3 has 12 residues. V shed 2 bases, J shed 6 bases, and the junction held 1 base outside the gene matches. CDR3 bases: TGTGCCAGCAGCGTCGACAGGGGCGAGCAGTACTTC. Encoded protein: CASSVDRGEQYF.

This clonotype was seen ten or more times. The chain combines TRBV9 with TRBJ2-5, with 7 bases matching TRBD1. The CDR3 is 13 amino acids. With V trimmed by 4 bases and J by 9 bases, 9 bases remained unmatched. Germline V gene lookup returns CDR1 SGDLS and CDR2 YYNGEE. CDR3 nucleotides: TGTGCCAGCAGCTTAGGACAGGCGGAGTCCCAGTACTTC. Protein sequence: CASSLGQAESQYF.

This clonotype was recorded at least ten times. V is TRBV9 and J is TRBJ1-3; no firm D call. The CDR3 totals 15 residues. Germline-derived CDR1 and CDR2 are SGDLS and YYNGEE. V gave up 3 bases and J gave up 0 bases, with 10 bases separating them. The CDR3 loop is CASSAPDTSGNTIYF. The CDR3 DNA reads TGTGCCAGCAGCGCCCCGGATACCTCTGGAAACACCATATATTTT.

This clonotype was picked up many times. This sequence joins TRBV9 and TRBJ2-5; unclear D gene. Germline V gene sequence: CDR1 SGDLS, CDR2 YYNGEE. This CDR3 has 14 residues. V gave up 4 bases and J gave up 2 bases, with 12 bases separating them. The CDR3 protein is CASSPRLNQETQYF. CDR3 DNA: TGTGCCAGCAGCCCCCGACTTAATCAAGAGACCCAGTACTTC.

Ten or more counts support this clonotype. The gene calls are TRBV9 and TRBJ2-7; D ambiguous. From germline, CDR1 is SGDLS and CDR2 YYNGEE. V lost 0 bases to trimming and J lost 7 bases, with 11 bases between them. The CDR3 contains 13 residues. The CDR3 is CASSVAVSREQYF. The CDR3 DNA reads TGTGCCAGCAGCGTAGCTGTCTCGCGTGAGCAGTACTTC.

This clonotype occurred many times. This sequence joins TRBV9 and TRBJ2-7; tentatively, D is TRBD2 (5 bases). The CDR3 totals 15 residues. Trimming cost V 0 bases and J 1 base, with 11 bases left between them. Germline lookup yields CDR1 SGDLS and CDR2 YYNGEE. The CDR3 bases are TGTGCCAGCAGCGTAGCCCCGGGATGGTCCTACGAGCAGTACTTC. Its translation: CASSVAPGWSYEQYF. The complete variable domain, with remaining parts taken from reference TRBV9 and TRBJ2-7, reads DSGVTQTPKHLITATGQRVTLRCSPRSGDLSVYWYQQSLDQGLQFLIQYYNGEERAKGNILERFSAQQFPDLHSELNLSSLELGDSALYFCASSVAPGWSYEQYFGPGTRLTVT.

At least ten counts were recorded for this clonotype. The CDR3 nucleotides are TGTGCCAGCGGCAGGCCGCGGGAGGGCGGCGAGCAGTACTTC. This gives the protein CASGRPREGGEQYF. This sequence joins TRBV9 and TRBJ2-7; 9 bases map to TRBD2. The CDR3 is 14 residues long. The V gene's germline CDR1 is SGDLS and CDR2 YYNGEE. The junction had 11 bases not matched to a gene; V was cut back by 7 bases and J by 6 bases.

This clonotype came up a few times. The CDR3 DNA sequence: TGTGCCAGCAGCCAGGGACTAGCGGGTGACGAGCAGTACTTC. It is translated as CASSQGLAGDEQYF. V usage is TRBV21-1 and J usage is TRBJ2-7; no check of the table's D call, TRBD2, against the DNA was made. TRBV21-1 is a documented pseudogene. The CDR3 loop spans 14 amino acids.

This clonotype was counted ten times or more. The chain recombines TRBV9 with TRBJ2-7, with TRBD1 matching 7 bases. Germline CDR1 and CDR2: SGDLS and YYNGEE. V was pared by 3 bases and J by 1 base, with 10 bases of the junction left unmatched. This CDR3 region has 16 residues. The CDR3 DNA reads TGTGCCAGCAGCGGGGAGACAGGGTCCCTATCCTACGAGCAGTACTTC. This codes for CASSGETGSLSYEQYF.

This clonotype was recorded at least ten times. The rearrangement uses TRBV9 and TRBJ2-5, with 7 bases that match TRBD1. The length of the CDR3 is 15 residues. CDR1 is SGDLS, CDR2 YYNGEE, per germline. V dropped 4 bases and J dropped 5; count of bases not matched to a gene: 11. In DNA, the CDR3 is TGTGCCAGCAGCCCATATGACAGGGCCGGGGAGACCCAGTACTTC. Amino acid sequence: CASSPYDRAGETQYF.

At least ten counts were recorded for this clonotype. The rearrangement links TRBV9 to TRBJ2-5; D remains unclear. V shed 0 bases and J shed 3 bases, with 6 bases lying between them. Germline V gives CDR1 SGDLS, CDR2 YYNGEE. The CDR3 loop spans 13 amino acids. This CDR3 reads CASSVGQKETQYF. In nucleotides, the CDR3 is TGTGCCAGCAGCGTAGGTCAGAAAGAGACCCAGTACTTC.

J is TRBJ2-3 and V is TRBV9, with D tentatively TRBD1 (6 bases). Germline CDR1 and CDR2: SGDLS and YYNGEE. The ends were cut back, 3 bases at V and 4 bases at J, with 9 bases in the middle. This CDR3 region has 13 residues. CDR3 DNA: TGTGCCAGCAGCGACAGGGTGGCAGATACGCAGTATTTT. Amino acids: CASSDRVADTQYF.

This clonotype was observed at least ten times. This rearrangement joins TRBV9 to TRBJ2-1, with D perhaps TRBD2 (5 bases). This CDR3 region has 15 residues. The germline CDR1 and CDR2 sequences are SGDLS and YYNGEE. Trimming pared 0 bases from V and 2 bases from J, leaving 9 bases between. CDR3 nucleotide sequence: TGTGCCAGCAGCGTAGCGAGCGGAACCTACAATGAGCAGTTCTTC. It codes for CASSVASGTYNEQFF.

The table lists this clonotype with many counts. The V gene is TRBV9, the J gene TRBJ2-1; 10 bases fit TRBD1. Germline assignment: CDR1 SGDLS and CDR2 YYNGEE. CDR3 length: 18 residues. The trim removed 4 bases at V and 2 bases at J, leaving 12 bases unmatched. The CDR3 loop is CASSTPQTGTGAYNEQFF. In nucleotides, the CDR3 is TGTGCCAGCAGCACACCTCAAACCGGGACAGGGGCCTACAATGAGCAGTTCTTC.

This clonotype was counted ten times or more. V is TRBV9 and J is TRBJ2-1, with D unclear. Between the trimmed V and J ends, which lost 3 bases and 8 bases, there was a span of 15 bases. The V gene's germline CDR1 is SGDLS and CDR2 YYNGEE. The CDR3 has 14 residues. The CDR3 loop reads CASSATSNQDEQFF. For the CDR3, the DNA is TGTGCCAGCAGCGCAACGTCAAATCAGGATGAGCAGTTCTTC.

This clonotype was observed many times. This rearrangement joins TRBV9 to TRBJ2-2; 8 bases agree with TRBD1. Per the germline V gene, CDR1 is SGDLS and CDR2 is YYNGEE. The CDR3 runs to 14 residues. Trimming took 2 bases from V and 7 from J; bases not matched to a gene: 4. CDR3 DNA sequence: TGTGCCAGCAGCGTCGGACAGGGTGGCGGGGAGCTGTTTTTT. This encodes CASSVGQGGGELFF.

Many counts were recorded for this clonotype. The genes are TRBV9 and TRBJ2-2; 10 nucleotides align to TRBD2. The CDR3 is made up of 17 amino acids. The germline V gene encodes CDR1 SGDLS and CDR2 YYNGEE. J lost 2 bases, V lost 0 bases, and 4 bases had no gene match. CDR3 sequence reads: CASSVVAGGSNTGELFF. The CDR3 DNA reads as TGTGCCAGCAGCGTAGTAGCGGGAGGCTCTAACACCGGGGAGCTGTTTTTT. Full variable domain (remainder filled in from reference TRBV9 and TRBJ2-2): DSGVTQTPKHLITATGQRVTLRCSPRSGDLSVYWYQQSLDQGLQFLIQYYNGEERAKGNILERFSAQQFPDLHSELNLSSLELGDSALYFCASSVVAGGSNTGELFFGEGSRLTVL.

This clonotype was seen ten or more times. The gene calls are TRBV9 and TRBJ2-1, with TRBD2 matching 9 bases. With 4 bases clipped from V and 2 bases from J, the junction kept 10 bases outside the gene matches. This CDR3 has 17 residues. Germline CDR1 and CDR2: SGDLS and YYNGEE. CDR3 nucleotides: TGTGCCAGCAGCAACCCTCGACTAGCGGAGGCCTACAATGAGCAGTTCTTC. It yields the protein CASSNPRLAEAYNEQFF.

This clonotype was counted many times. This rearrangement joins TRBV9 to TRBJ1-6, with D possibly matching TRBD1 (6 bases). The CDR3 extends over 14 amino acids. Germline V gene sequence: CDR1 SGDLS, CDR2 YYNGEE. V was cut by 0 bases and J by 8 bases, with 9 bases left in between. The CDR3, as DNA: TGTGCCAGCAGCGTAGACGGGGGCCATTCACCCCTCCACTTT. Translation gives CASSVDGGHSPLHF.

This clonotype was counted ten times or more. The V call is TRBV9, the J call TRBJ2-1; TRBD2 is a possible D gene (5 bases). There are 15 residues in the CDR3. Trimming cost V 4 bases and J 0 bases, with 11 bases left between them. Germline CDR1 and CDR2: SGDLS and YYNGEE. CDR3 nucleotides: TGTGCCAGCAGCCGTCTGGAGGTCTCCTACAATGAGCAGTTCTTC. Its protein product is CASSRLEVSYNEQFF.

This clonotype has at least ten counts. This chain connects TRBV9 to TRBJ2-1, with TRBD2 matching 10 bases. The V and J ends lost 0 bases and 3 bases, in that order; junction bases with no gene match: 3. Per germline, CDR1 SGDLS and CDR2 YYNGEE. The CDR3 is made up of 16 amino acids. Written as DNA, the CDR3 is TGTGCCAGCAGCGTAGGGCTAGCGGGAGACTACAATGAGCAGTTCTTC. This encodes CASSVGLAGDYNEQFF.

This clonotype was counted at least ten times. V and J are TRBV9 and TRBJ2-3; 12 nucleotides agree with TRBD2. Per the germline V gene, CDR1 is SGDLS and CDR2 is YYNGEE. Germline trimming cut 5 bases from V and 7 bases from J; bases unmatched to any gene: 8. This CDR3 has 15 amino acids. CDR3 nucleotides: TGTGCCAGCAGGGAGACTAGCGGGAGTGGGAATACGCAGTATTTT. Protein product: CASRETSGSGNTQYF. Supplemented by reference TRBV9 and TRBJ2-3, the full variable domain reads DSGVTQTPKHLITATGQRVTLRCSPRSGDLSVYWYQQSLDQGLQFLIQYYNGEERAKGNILERFSAQQFPDLHSELNLSSLELGDSALYFCASRETSGSGNTQYFGPGTRLTVL.

The sample holds many counts of this clonotype. The V and J genes are TRBV9 and TRBJ1-1; D may be TRBD1 (6 bases). Germline V gene sequence: CDR1 SGDLS, CDR2 YYNGEE. CDR3 length: 12 residues. V shed 4 bases and J shed 4 bases, with 8 bases lying between them. The CDR3 protein is CASSPRGTEAFF. In DNA form, the CDR3 reads TGTGCCAGCAGCCCCAGGGGCACTGAAGCTTTCTTT.